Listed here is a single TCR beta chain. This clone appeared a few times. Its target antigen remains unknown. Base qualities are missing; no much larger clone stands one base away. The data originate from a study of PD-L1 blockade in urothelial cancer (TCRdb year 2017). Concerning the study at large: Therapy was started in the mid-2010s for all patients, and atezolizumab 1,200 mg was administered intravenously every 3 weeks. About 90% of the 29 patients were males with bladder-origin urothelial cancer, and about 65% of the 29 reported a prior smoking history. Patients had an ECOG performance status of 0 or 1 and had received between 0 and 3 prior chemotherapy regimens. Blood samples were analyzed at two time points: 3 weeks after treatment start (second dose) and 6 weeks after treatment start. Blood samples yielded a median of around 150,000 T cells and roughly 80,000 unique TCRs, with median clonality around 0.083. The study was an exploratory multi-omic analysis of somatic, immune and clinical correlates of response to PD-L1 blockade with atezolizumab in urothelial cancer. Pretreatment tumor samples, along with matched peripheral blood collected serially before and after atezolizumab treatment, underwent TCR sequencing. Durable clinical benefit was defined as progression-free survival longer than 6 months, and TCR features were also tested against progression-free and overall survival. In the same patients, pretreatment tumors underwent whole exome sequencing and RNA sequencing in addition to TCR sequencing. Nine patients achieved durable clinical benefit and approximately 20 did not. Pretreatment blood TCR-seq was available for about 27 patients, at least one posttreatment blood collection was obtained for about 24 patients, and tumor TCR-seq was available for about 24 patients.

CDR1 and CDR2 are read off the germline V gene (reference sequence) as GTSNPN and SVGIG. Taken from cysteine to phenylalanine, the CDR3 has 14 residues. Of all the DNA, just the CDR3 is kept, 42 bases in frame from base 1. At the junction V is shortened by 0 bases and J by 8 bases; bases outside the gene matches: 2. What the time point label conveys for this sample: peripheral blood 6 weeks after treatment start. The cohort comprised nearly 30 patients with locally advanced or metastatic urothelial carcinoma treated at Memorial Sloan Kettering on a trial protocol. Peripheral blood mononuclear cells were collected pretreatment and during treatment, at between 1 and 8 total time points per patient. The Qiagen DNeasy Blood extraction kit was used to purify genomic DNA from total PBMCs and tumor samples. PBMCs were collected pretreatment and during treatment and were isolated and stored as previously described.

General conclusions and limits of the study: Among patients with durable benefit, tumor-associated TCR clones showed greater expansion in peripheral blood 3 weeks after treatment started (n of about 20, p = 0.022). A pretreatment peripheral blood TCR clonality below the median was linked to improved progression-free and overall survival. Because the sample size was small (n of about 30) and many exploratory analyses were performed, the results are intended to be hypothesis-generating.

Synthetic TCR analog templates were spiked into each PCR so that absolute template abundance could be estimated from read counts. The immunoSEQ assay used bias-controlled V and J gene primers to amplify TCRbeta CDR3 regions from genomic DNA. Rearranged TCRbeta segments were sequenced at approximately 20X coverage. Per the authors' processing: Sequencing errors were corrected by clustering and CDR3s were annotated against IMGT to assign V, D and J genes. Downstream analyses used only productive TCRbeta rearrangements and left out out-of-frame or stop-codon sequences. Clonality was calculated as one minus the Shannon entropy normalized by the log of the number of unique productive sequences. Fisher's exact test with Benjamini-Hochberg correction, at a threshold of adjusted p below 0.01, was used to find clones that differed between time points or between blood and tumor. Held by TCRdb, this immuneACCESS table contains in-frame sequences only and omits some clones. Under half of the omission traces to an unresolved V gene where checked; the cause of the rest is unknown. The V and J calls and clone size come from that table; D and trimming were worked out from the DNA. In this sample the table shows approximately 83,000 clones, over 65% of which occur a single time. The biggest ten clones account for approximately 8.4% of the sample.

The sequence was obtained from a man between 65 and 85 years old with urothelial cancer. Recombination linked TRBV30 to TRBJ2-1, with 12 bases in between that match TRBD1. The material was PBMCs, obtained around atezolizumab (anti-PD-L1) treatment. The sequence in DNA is TGTGCCTGGAGTGTAGGGACAGGGGGCGATGAGCAGTTCTTC. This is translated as CAWSVGTGGDEQFF.